A single sample is the source of the 30 T cell receptor beta chains below, sequenced in a study of T cells in Graves' hyperthyroidism and ophthalmopathy. TCR beta CDR3 region amplification was performed from RNA transcripts. The HTBI set primed first-round TCR CDR3 RT-PCR. TCRdb re-called the multiplex PCR reads through MiXCR, storing one row per CDR3 protein. The table has some 300,000 distinct CDR3 sequences, approximately 18% seen once. The sample consisted of blood. The receptors were sampled from a man aged 50 to 59 with Graves' ophthalmopathy.

This clonotype was seen a handful of times. The chain is built from TRBV6-2 or TRBV6-3 and TRBJ1-2; 11 nucleotides agree with TRBD1. Germline V gene sequence: CDR1 MNHEY, CDR2 SVGEGT. This CDR3 contains 15 residues. After removal of 2 bases from V and 2 bases from J, the junction contained 1 base not matched to a gene. The CDR3: CASSYGTGGNYGYTF. In DNA form, the CDR3 reads TGTGCCAGCAGTTACGGGACAGGGGGAAACTATGGCTACACCTTC.

The chain uses TRBV9 and TRBJ2-6; tentative D call: TRBD1 (6 bases). This CDR3 contains 15 residues. Trimming cost V 1 base and J 2 bases, with 7 bases left between them. In germline, CDR1 is SGDLS, CDR2 YYNGEE. The CDR3 DNA reads TGTGCCAGCAGCGTAAGACAGGCTGGGGCCAACGTCCTGACTTTC. As protein: CASSVRQAGANVLTF.

This clonotype was counted between two and nine times. This chain uses TRBV28 with TRBJ2-2; 9 positions match TRBD2. CDR1 is MDHEN, CDR2 SYDVKM, per germline. The CDR3 covers 16 residues. V lost 4 bases, J lost 2 bases, and 5 bases stayed unmatched. CDR3 sequence: CASSSASGINTGELFF. CDR3 nucleotide sequence: TGTGCCAGCAGTTCAGCTAGCGGGATCAACACCGGGGAGCTGTTTTTT.

The chain is built from TRBV9 and TRBJ2-7; 10 positions match TRBD2. The germline V gene encodes CDR1 SGDLS and CDR2 YYNGEE. The CDR3 covers 16 residues. V lost 3 bases and J lost 3; bases outside the gene matches: 9. This CDR3 is CASSAKGVAGGYEQYF. DNA of the CDR3: TGTGCCAGCAGCGCAAAGGGAGTAGCGGGAGGCTACGAGCAGTACTTC. Based on the CDR3 plus reference TRBV9 and TRBJ2-7, the full variable domain is DSGVTQTPKHLITATGQRVTLRCSPRSGDLSVYWYQQSLDQGLQFLIQYYNGEERAKGNILERFSAQQFPDLHSELNLSSLELGDSALYFCASSAKGVAGGYEQYFGPGTRLTVT.

In this sample, this clonotype turned up a few times. Mismatch with germline at one junction end may stem from a read error. This chain connects TRBV24-1 to TRBJ2-5, with TRBD2 matching 9 bases. The CDR3 is 14 amino acids. Germline V gives CDR1 KGHDR, CDR2 SFDVKD. CDR3 sequence reads: CASSLEAGGETQYF. The CDR3 nucleotides are TGTGCCAGCAGTTTAGAGGCGGGAGGGGAGACCCAGTACTTC.

This clonotype was counted ten times or more. This chain joins TRBV2 and TRBJ2-7; TRBD2 might be the D (6 bases). Trimming shortened V by 8 bases and J by 2 bases, and 13 bases separated the two germline ends. The germline V gene encodes CDR1 SNHLY and CDR2 FYNNEI. CDR3 size: 13 residues. Here the CDR3 reads CASGWIAAYEQYF. The CDR3 DNA is TGTGCCAGCGGCTGGATAGCGGCCTACGAGCAGTACTTC.

This clonotype was counted a few times. The chain couples TRBV30 to TRBJ1-2; the D is unclear. The germline gives CDR1 GTSNPN, CDR2 SVGIG (reference sequence). CDR3 length: 11 residues. Trimming took 1 base from V and 4 from J, leaving 4 bases between them. The CDR3 reads CAWSGGYGYTF. In DNA form, the CDR3 reads TGTGCCTGGAGTGGAGGCTATGGCTACACCTTC.

V usage is TRBV6-2 or TRBV6-3 and J usage is TRBJ2-7; TRBD1 matches 9 bases. CDR1 is MNHEY and CDR2 is SVGEGT in the germline V gene. Trimming at V came to 1 base and at J to 6 bases, leaving 7 bases not matched to a gene. The length of the CDR3 is 15 residues. Here the CDR3 DNA reads TGTGCCAGCAGTTACTTGGGACAGGGTAAGGGCGAGCAGTACTTC. It yields the protein CASSYLGQGKGEQYF.

The chain combines TRBV10-2 with TRBJ2-2, with a tentative D call TRBD1 (6 bases). The CDR3 sequence is 17 residues long. From germline, CDR1 is WSHSY and CDR2 SAAADI. The V and J ends lost 0 bases and 0 bases respectively, with 11 bases between them. For the CDR3, the DNA is TGCGCCAGCAGTGAGTCGAGAACAGGGACGAACACCGGGGAGCTGTTTTTT. Translating gives CASSESRTGTNTGELFF.

The chain recombines TRBV5-1 with TRBJ2-5; possible D gene TRBD2, 6 bases. The CDR3 is made up of 16 amino acids. Trimming pared 0 bases from V and 5 bases from J, leaving 17 bases between. Germline assignment: CDR1 SGHRS and CDR2 YFSETQ. The CDR3 reads CASSLGPGPRGETQYF. The CDR3 DNA reads as TGCGCCAGCAGCTTGGGTCCGGGACCCCGGGGGGAGACCCAGTACTTC.

The chain combines TRBV27 with TRBJ1-4; TRBD1 might be the D (5 bases). Germline CDR1 is MNHEY and CDR2 is SMNVEV (reference sequence). V was shortened by 5 bases and J by 7 bases, with 11 bases between the two germline ends. The CDR3 has 13 amino acids. The CDR3 here is CASSNAGSEKLFF. The CDR3 nucleotides are TGTGCCAGCAGTAATGCAGGGTCTGAAAAACTGTTTTTT.

This clonotype was observed at least ten times. The genes are TRBV28 and TRBJ2-1; D may correspond to TRBD1 or TRBD2 (5 bases each). Trimming took off 5 bases at V and 4 bases at J, with 15 bases between the two ends. Per the germline V gene, CDR1 is MDHEN and CDR2 is SYDVKM. The CDR3 extends over 15 amino acids. The CDR3 nucleotides read TGTGCCAGCAGTCCCCCCGGGGCGGAATACAATGAGCAGTTCTTC. Its translation: CASSPPGAEYNEQFF.

This sequence joins TRBV20-1 and TRBJ2-7; D unresolved. Germline CDR1 is DFQATT and CDR2 is SNEGSKA (reference sequence). The V gene lost 0 bases and the J gene lost 6 bases, with 15 bases spanning the gap. The CDR3 runs 14 residues. The CDR3 region is CSARDVQCFGEQYF. The CDR3 DNA follows: TGCAGTGCTAGAGATGTACAGTGTTTCGGCGAGCAGTACTTC.

This chain connects TRBV9 to TRBJ2-7; 11 bases are a match to TRBD2. Germline V gives CDR1 SGDLS, CDR2 YYNGEE. The CDR3 has 15 amino acids. Losses at the gene ends were 0 bases for V and 2 bases for J; bases not matched to a gene: 1. The CDR3 DNA reads as TGTGCCAGCAGCGTAGTAGCGGGAGGGACCTACGAGCAGTACTTC. It is translated as CASSVVAGGTYEQYF.

This clonotype appeared many times. The V and J genes are TRBV20-1 and TRBJ1-5; 8 nucleotides align to TRBD1. Per the germline V gene, CDR1 is DFQATT and CDR2 is SNEGSKA (reference sequence). CDR3 length: 19 amino acids. V lost 0 bases to trimming and J lost 10 bases; unmatched junction nucleotides: 23. The CDR3 region has the DNA TGCAGTGCTAGAGACCTAAGTACCGGGACAGGACTAGCAATCAGCCCCCAGCATTTT. Translated: CSARDLSTGTGLAISPQHF.

This clonotype was recorded many times. The chain couples TRBV3-1 to TRBJ1-4; 7 bases are a match to TRBD1. Germline V gene lookup returns CDR1 LGHDT and CDR2 YNNKEL (reference sequence). V gave up 1 base and J gave up 7 bases; unmatched junction bases: 6. The CDR3 spans 15 residues. Here the CDR3 reads CASSQVKGASEKLFF. CDR3 in DNA: TGTGCCAGCAGCCAAGTTAAGGGGGCCAGTGAAAAACTGTTTTTT.

The V and J genes are TRBV5-1 and TRBJ2-7, with TRBD1 matching 7 bases. This CDR3 comprises 15 residues. V lost 4 bases and J lost 0; bases outside the gene matches: 7. From germline, CDR1 is SGHRS and CDR2 YFSETQ. The DNA for the CDR3 is TGCGCCAGCAGCACACCGACAGGGAACTCCTACGAGCAGTACTTC. Encoded protein: CASSTPTGNSYEQYF.

This clonotype was detected ten times or more. The chain joins TRBV5-8 to TRBJ1-5; D uncertain. The V and J ends lost 2 bases and 0 bases respectively, with 3 bases between them. The CDR3 has 13 residues. Germline values: CDR1 SGHTS, CDR2 YDEGEE. DNA for the CDR3: TGTGCCAGCAGCTTTTATAGCAATCAGCCCCAGCATTTT. It yields the protein CASSFYSNQPQHF.

This chain links TRBV7-8 with TRBJ1-1, with D possibly being TRBD1 (5 bases). Germline loops: CDR1 SGHVS, CDR2 FQNEAQ. Trimming took off 4 bases at V and 2 bases at J, with 17 bases between the two ends. The CDR3 contains 16 residues. CDR3 loop: CASSSVEGLLNTEAFF. The DNA of the CDR3 is TGTGCCAGCAGCTCGGTAGAGGGGCTTCTCAACACTGAAGCTTTCTTT.

The sample holds a few counts of this clonotype. The chain recombines TRBV6-1 with TRBJ1-1; 8 nucleotides line up with TRBD1. After removal of 5 bases from V and 0 bases from J, the junction contained 8 bases not matched to a gene. The length of the CDR3 is 16 residues. CDR1 is MNHNS and CDR2 is SASEGT in the germline V gene. CDR3 protein: CASSSQSGGLNTEAFF. The CDR3 DNA reads as TGTGCCAGCAGTTCCCAGTCAGGGGGCCTGAACACTGAAGCTTTCTTT.

This clonotype has more than one count but fewer than ten. This chain uses TRBV14 with TRBJ2-1; 10 bases are a match to TRBD2. The CDR3 is made up of 16 amino acids. Unmatched junction bases numbered 8, after V lost 4 bases and J lost 5 bases. Germline V gene sequence: CDR1 SGHDN, CDR2 FVKESK. This CDR3 reads CASSRWLAGANNEQFF. DNA of the CDR3: TGTGCCAGCAGCCGGTGGCTAGCGGGAGCTAACAATGAGCAGTTCTTC.

This clonotype came up a few times. The rearrangement uses TRBV6-5 and TRBJ2-1; tentative D call: TRBD1 (5 bases). Germline CDR1 reads MNHEY; CDR2 reads SVGAGI. The CDR3 spans 14 residues. Deletions cut 2 bases from V and 6 bases from J, with 11 bases between. The CDR3: CASSYSRQTNEQFF. The DNA for the CDR3 is TGTGCCAGCAGTTACAGCCGACAGACCAATGAGCAGTTCTTC.

As regards this clonotype: A much more abundant neighbour one base away suggests this may be a read error. This CDR3 reads CASGQGPGQMETQYF. For the CDR3, the DNA is TGTGCCAGCGGCCAAGGGCCCGGGCAAATGGAGACCCAGTACTTC. The V and J genes are TRBV3-1 and TRBJ2-5; D not resolved. The CDR3 length is 15 residues. Germline V gene sequence: CDR1 LGHDT, CDR2 YNNKEL (reference sequence).

This clonotype was observed at least ten times. The genes are TRBV7-9 and TRBJ2-1; the D gene could be TRBD1 or TRBD2 (6 bases each). V lost 0 bases to trimming and J lost 10 bases, with 13 bases between them. This CDR3 spans 14 amino acids. Germline lookup yields CDR1 SEHNR and CDR2 FQNEAQ (reference sequence). DNA for the CDR3: TGTGCCAGCAGCTTAGCAATGGTGGGGGGCGAGCAGTTCTTC. It translates to CASSLAMVGGEQFF. Supplemented by reference TRBV7-9 and TRBJ2-1, the full variable domain reads DTGVSQNPRHKITKRGQNVTFRCDPISEHNRLYWYRQTLGQGPEFLTYFQNEAQLEKSRLLSDRFSAERPKGSFSTLEIQRTEQGDSAMYLCASSLAMVGGEQFFGPGTRLTVL.

Concerning this clonotype: Given a much more abundant clone one base away, this may be a read error. CDR3 bases: TGTGCCAGCAGCTTAGGTCCGGGCCAGTACTTC. This encodes CASSLGPGQYF. The V call is TRBV28, the J call TRBJ2-5, with D hard to call. The germline V gene has CDR1 MDHEN and CDR2 SYDVKM. The CDR3 consists of 11 residues. The V end was cut by 6 bases, the J end by 10 bases, with 12 bases between.

In its sample, this clonotype was seen many times. This chain links TRBV12-3 or TRBV12-4 with TRBJ1-1; D gene unclear. Trimming cost V 4 bases and J 1 base, with 7 bases left between them. The CDR3 extends over 13 amino acids. The CDR3 DNA sequence: TGTGCCAGCAGTTACAGAACGAACACTGAAGCTTTCTTT. It is translated as CASSYRTNTEAFF.

The chain is built from TRBV28 and TRBJ1-5; D possibly corresponds to TRBD1 (6 bases). This CDR3 contains 14 residues. Germline-derived CDR1 and CDR2 are MDHEN and SYDVKM. V lost 6 bases, J lost 3 bases, and 12 bases lay in between. CDR3 region: CASRKTGHNQPQHF. The CDR3 region has the DNA TGTGCCAGCAGAAAAACAGGGCACAATCAGCCCCAGCATTTT. Drawing the rest from reference TRBV28 and TRBJ1-5, the complete variable domain is DVKVTQSSRYLVKRTGEKVFLECVQDMDHENMFWYRQDPGLGLRLIYFSYDVKMKEKGDIPEGYSVSREKKERFSLILESASTNQTSMYLCASRKTGHNQPQHFGDGTRLSIL.

This chain joins TRBV20-1 and TRBJ1-2; D remains ambiguous. Germline V gene sequence: CDR1 DFQATT, CDR2 SNEGSKA (reference sequence). V was pared by 0 bases and J by 5 bases, with 13 bases between. The CDR3 extends over 14 amino acids. The CDR3 DNA follows: TGCAGTGCTAGAGATCAAGGTCTCGGTTATGGCTACACCTTC. It translates to CSARDQGLGYGYTF.

This clonotype has a handful of counts. The chain couples TRBV10-3 to TRBJ2-5, with D uncertain. CDR3 length: 13 amino acids. Germline V gene data show CDR1 as ENHRY and CDR2 as SYGVKD. Trimming removed 3 bases at V and 3 bases at J, with 8 bases between. CDR3 sequence reads: CAISDSTKETQYF. The CDR3 nucleotides read TGTGCCATCAGTGATAGCACAAAAGAGACCCAGTACTTC.

This chain uses TRBV9 with TRBJ2-1; 7 bases are a match to TRBD2. Germline loops: CDR1 SGDLS, CDR2 YYNGEE. J lost 9 bases, V lost 3 bases, and 12 bases had no gene match. This CDR3 spans 15 amino acids. CDR3 residues: CASSETGGRAREQFF. The CDR3, as DNA: TGTGCCAGCAGCGAAACGGGCGGGAGAGCTCGTGAGCAGTTCTTC.